This TCR beta chain is from a study of monozygotic twins with inflammatory bowel disease. PCR of TCRalpha and TCRbeta cDNA was nested, with two rounds of 16 and 9 cycles. TCRdb reanalyzed the 5' RACE reads and collapses them to one entry per CDR3 protein, without DNA. Recorded for this sample: about 450,000 distinct CDR3 sequences. General study points: Possibly reflecting limited power, no difference in repertoire similarity was found between concordant and discordant twins. No distinction between different T cell subtypes was possible.

On this clonotype: What it binds is not known.

The CDR3 consists of 13 residues. Germline V lookup: CDR1 DFQATT, CDR2 SNEGSKA (reference sequence). Whole blood that had not undergone T cell sorting provided the isolated total RNA. This TCR came from a human donor with ulcerative colitis or Crohn's disease, or a healthy co-twin of an affected twin (not recorded which). The sequenced sample consisted of blood. The chain carries TRBV20-1 and TRBJ1-2. CDR3 sequence reads: CSARDYKSDGYTF.